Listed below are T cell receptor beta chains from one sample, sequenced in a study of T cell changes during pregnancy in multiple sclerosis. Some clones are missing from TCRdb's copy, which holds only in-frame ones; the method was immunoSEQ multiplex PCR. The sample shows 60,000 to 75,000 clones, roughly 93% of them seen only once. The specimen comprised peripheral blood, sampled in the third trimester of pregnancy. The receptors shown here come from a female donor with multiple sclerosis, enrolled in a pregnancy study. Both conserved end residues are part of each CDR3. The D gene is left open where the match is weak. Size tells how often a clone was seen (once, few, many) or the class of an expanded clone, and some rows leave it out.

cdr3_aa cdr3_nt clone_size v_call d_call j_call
CASSLDGLPEAFF TGTGCCAGCAGCTTGGACGGGTTACCCGAAGCTTTCTTT - TRBV5-4 - TRBJ1-1
CASKARAGAYNEQFF TGTGCCAGTAAAGCTCGAGCGGGGGCCTACAATGAGCAGTTCTTC - TRBV19 TRBD2 TRBJ2-1
CASSYPGGAGNTIYF TGTGCCAGCAGCTACCCTGGGGGCGCCGGAAACACCATATATTTT - TRBV11-2 - TRBJ1-3
CSAPSPGYTF TGCAGTGCTCCCTCCCCTGGCTACACCTTC - TRBV20-1 - TRBJ1-2
CASSFFLTWGRTSGELFF TGTGCCAGCAGTTTTTTTCTTACTTGGGGGCGTACCAGCGGGGAGCTGTTTTTT - TRBV28 - TRBJ2-2
CAWTGSPLHF TGTGCCTGGACGGGGTCACCCCTCCACTTT - TRBV30 - TRBJ1-6
CASSQVRTTRYTF TGCGCCAGCAGCCAAGTGAGGACAACGCGCTACACCTTC - TRBV4-1 - TRBJ1-2
CASSPDRGGYTF TGCGCCAGCAGCCCGGACAGGGGAGGCTACACCTTC once TRBV4-3 TRBD1 TRBJ1-2
CASSLLGGEPQHF TGCGCCAGCAGCTTGTTGGGGGGGGAGCCCCAGCATTTT - TRBV5-1 - TRBJ1-5
CASSLRSYNEKLFF TGTGCCAGCAGCTTGAGGAGTTATAATGAAAAACTGTTTTTT - TRBV5-6 - TRBJ1-4
CASSLGPSRVTEAFF TGTGCCAGCAGCTTAGGGCCTTCCAGGGTCACTGAAGCTTTCTTT - TRBV5-6 - TRBJ1-1
CASSHGVMTSGVYNEQFF TGCGCCAGCAGCCATGGGGTAATGACTAGCGGGGTATACAATGAGCAGTTCTTC - TRBV4-1 TRBD2 TRBJ2-1
CAISDYGTGGSDEQFF TGTGCCATCAGTGACTACGGGACAGGCGGGAGCGATGAGCAGTTCTTC - TRBV10-3 - TRBJ2-1
CASSGDTGAYNEQFF TGCGCCAGCAGTGGGGATACAGGGGCCTACAATGAGCAGTTCTTC - TRBV10-1 TRBD1 TRBJ2-1
CASSPPGTSGGNEQFF TGTGCCAGCAGCCCCCCAGGGACTAGCGGGGGAAATGAGCAGTTCTTC - TRBV7-6 TRBD2 TRBJ2-1
CASSLQGGGDQPQHF TGTGCCAGCAGCTTACAGGGTGGAGGGGATCAGCCCCAGCATTTT - TRBV11-2 - TRBJ1-5
CASRGQFGDANTGELFF TGTGCCAGCAGGGGGCAATTCGGCGACGCGAACACCGGGGAGCTGTTTTTT - TRBV25-1 - TRBJ2-2
CASSLRAGAVGVYEQYF TGCGCCAGCAGCTTGCGAGCGGGGGCCGTCGGGGTATACGAGCAGTACTTC - TRBV5-1 TRBD2 TRBJ2-7
CASSVTGWDTEAFF TGTGCCAGCAGCGTTACAGGGTGGGACACTGAAGCTTTCTTT - TRBV7-3 - TRBJ1-1
CASSLDRGAYNEQFF TGTGCCAGCAGCTTAGATCGCGGGGCCTACAATGAGCAGTTCTTC - TRBV11-3 - TRBJ2-1
CASRNSPLLAGVHNEQFF TGCGCCAGCAGGAACTCACCCCTCCTAGCGGGGGTTCACAATGAGCAGTTCTTC - TRBV4-1 TRBD2 TRBJ2-1
CASSVGDRVDQETQYF TGTGCCAGCAGCGTTGGGGACAGGGTCGACCAAGAGACCCAGTACTTC - TRBV5-8 TRBD1 TRBJ2-5
CASSLSPGGRGNSPLHF TGCGCCAGCAGCCTCTCCCCCGGGGGTCGGGGTAATTCACCCCTCCACTTT - TRBV4-1 - TRBJ1-6
CASSQERGGQETQYF TGCGCCAGCAGCCAAGAGCGAGGAGGCCAAGAGACCCAGTACTTC once TRBV4-3 - TRBJ2-5
CASSPLGDSGANVLTF TGTGCCAGCTCACCCCTAGGGGACTCTGGGGCCAACGTCCTGACTTTC - TRBV18 - TRBJ2-6
CASSLREQGFLYEQYF TGTGCCAGCAGCCTTAGGGAACAGGGGTTCCTCTACGAGCAGTACTTC - TRBV5-6 TRBD1 TRBJ2-7
CASSLVRDRDSPLHF TGTGCCAGCAGCTTAGTACGGGACAGGGATTCACCCCTCCACTTT - TRBV7-8 TRBD1 TRBJ1-6
CASSLEGTINYGYTF TGTGCCAGCAGCTTAGAAGGGACAATTAACTATGGCTACACCTTC - TRBV7-2 - TRBJ1-2
CAWSGRVTYSPLHF TGTGCCTGGAGCGGCAGGGTGACTTATTCACCCCTCCACTTT - TRBV30 - TRBJ1-6
CASSLTSGFYGYTF TGTGCCAGCAGCTTGACATCAGGCTTCTATGGCTACACCTTC - TRBV5-5 - TRBJ1-2
CASSLGQWNTEAFF TGTGCCAGCAGCCTCGGACAGTGGAACACTGAAGCTTTCTTT - TRBV4-2 - TRBJ1-1
CASSPGGFGYTF TGTGCCAGCAGCCCAGGGGGGTTTGGCTACACCTTC - TRBV2 TRBD1 TRBJ1-2
CASSLVQGDGYTF TGTGCCAGCAGCTTGGTACAGGGTGACGGCTACACCTTC - TRBV5-6 - TRBJ1-2
CASNSSRDRGTMEKYSNQPQHF TGCGCCAGCAATTCGTCCCGGGACAGGGGCACCATGGAGAAGTATAGCAATCAGCCCCAGCATTTT once TRBV23-1 TRBD1 TRBJ1-5
CASSLGALLNEQFF TGTGCCAGCAGCTTGGGGGCGCTCCTCAATGAGCAGTTCTTC - TRBV5-5 - TRBJ2-1
CASSQDRSNQPQHF TGTGCCAGCAGCCAAGACAGGTCGAATCAGCCCCAGCATTTT - TRBV6-5 - TRBJ1-5
CASTTSGGLKTTDSYNEQFF TGCGCCAGCACGACTAGCGGGGGGCTGAAAACAACAGATTCCTACAATGAGCAGTTCTTC - TRBV5-1 TRBD2 TRBJ2-1
CASSRGGNEQYF TGTGCCAGCAGCAGGGGAGGGAACGAGCAGTACTTC - TRBV28 - TRBJ2-7